This entry features one T cell receptor beta chain sequence. Its target is unknown. The sample is drawn from a study of beta chain features in type 1 diabetes. Overall study results and limits: Patients with Type 1 diabetes showed moderately but significantly shorter TCRB CDR3s in all four CD4+ subsets. Diminished insertions and augmented deletions at VDJ junctions characterized type 1 diabetes patients.

Expressed TCRB transcripts were sequenced because the entire RNA isolate underwent reverse transcription. Method: immunoSEQ multiplex PCR; TCRdb's copy keeps in-frame clones and lacks some. The repertoire holds around 180,000 clones, with less than 9.5% as singletons. Using CD45RO/CCR7/CD25/CD127/CD95/CD27, CD4+ naive, central memory, regulatory and stem cell-like memory cells were sorted. Germline V gives CDR1 SGHTA, CDR2 FQGNSA. V lost 6 bases and J 2 bases, leaving 11 bases between the germline ends. The CDR3 has 14 amino acids. The sequenced sample consisted of central memory CD4+ T cells from blood. The sequence came from a woman aged 35 to 49 with type 1 diabetes. The chain couples TRBV7-2 to TRBJ1-3, with D uncertain. DNA of the CDR3: TGTGCCAGCAGATTGACAAATACTGGAAACACCATATATTTT. The encoded protein is CASRLTNTGNTIYF.